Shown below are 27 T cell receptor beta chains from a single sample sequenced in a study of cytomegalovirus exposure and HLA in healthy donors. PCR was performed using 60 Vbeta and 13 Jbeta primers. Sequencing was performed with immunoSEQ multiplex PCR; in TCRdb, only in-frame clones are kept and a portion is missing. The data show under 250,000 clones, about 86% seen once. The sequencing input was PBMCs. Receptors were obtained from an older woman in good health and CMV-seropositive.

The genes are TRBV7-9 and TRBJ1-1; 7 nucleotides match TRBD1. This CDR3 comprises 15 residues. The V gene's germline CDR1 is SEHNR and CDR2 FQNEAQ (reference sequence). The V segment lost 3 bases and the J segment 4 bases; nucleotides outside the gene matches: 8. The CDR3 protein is CASSLTGIFVTEAFF. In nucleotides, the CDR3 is TGTGCCAGCAGCTTGACAGGGATTTTTGTCACTGAAGCTTTCTTT.

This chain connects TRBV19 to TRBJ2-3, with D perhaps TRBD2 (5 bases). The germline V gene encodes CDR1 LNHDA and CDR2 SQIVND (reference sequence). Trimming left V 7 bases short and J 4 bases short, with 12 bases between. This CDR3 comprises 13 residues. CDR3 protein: CASKSQEADTQYF. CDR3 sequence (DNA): TGTGCCAGTAAAAGTCAGGAGGCAGATACGCAGTATTTT.

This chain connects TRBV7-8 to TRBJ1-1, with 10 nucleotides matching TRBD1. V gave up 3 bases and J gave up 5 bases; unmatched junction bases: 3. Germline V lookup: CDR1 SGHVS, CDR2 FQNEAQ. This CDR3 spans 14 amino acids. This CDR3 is CASSLGQGITEAFF. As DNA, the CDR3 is TGTGCCAGCAGCTTGGGACAGGGGATAACTGAAGCTTTCTTT.

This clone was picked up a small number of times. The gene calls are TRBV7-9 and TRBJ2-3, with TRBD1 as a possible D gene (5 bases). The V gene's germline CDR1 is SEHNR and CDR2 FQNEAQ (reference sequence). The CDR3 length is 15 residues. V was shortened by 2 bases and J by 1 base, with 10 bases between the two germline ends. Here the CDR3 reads CASSLRQTRTDTQYF. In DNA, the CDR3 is TGTGCCAGCAGCTTACGACAGACCCGCACAGATACGCAGTATTTT.

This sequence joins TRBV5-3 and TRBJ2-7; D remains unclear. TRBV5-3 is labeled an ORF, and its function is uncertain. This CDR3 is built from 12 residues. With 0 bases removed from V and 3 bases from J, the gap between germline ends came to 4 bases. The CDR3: CARSLDYYEQYF. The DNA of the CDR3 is TGTGCCAGAAGCTTGGACTACTACGAGCAGTACTTC.

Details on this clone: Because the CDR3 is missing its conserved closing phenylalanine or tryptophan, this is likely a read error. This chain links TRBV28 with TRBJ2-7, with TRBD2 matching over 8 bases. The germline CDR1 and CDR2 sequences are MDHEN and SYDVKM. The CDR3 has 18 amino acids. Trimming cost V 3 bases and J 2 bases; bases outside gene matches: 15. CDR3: CASSLTLLSGSSTYEQYS. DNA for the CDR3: TGTGCCAGCAGTTTGACCCTACTAAGCGGGAGTTCCACCTACGAGCAGTACTCC.

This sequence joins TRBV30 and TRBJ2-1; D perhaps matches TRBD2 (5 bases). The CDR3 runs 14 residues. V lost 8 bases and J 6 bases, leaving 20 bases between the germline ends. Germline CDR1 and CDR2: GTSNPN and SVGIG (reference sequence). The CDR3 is CARRGGGNLNEQFF. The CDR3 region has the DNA TGTGCCCGTCGTGGCGGAGGAAACCTCAATGAGCAGTTCTTC.

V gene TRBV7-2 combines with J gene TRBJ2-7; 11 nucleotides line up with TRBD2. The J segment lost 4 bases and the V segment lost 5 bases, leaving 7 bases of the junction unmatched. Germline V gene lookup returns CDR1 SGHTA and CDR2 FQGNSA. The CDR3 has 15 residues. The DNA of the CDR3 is TGTGCCAGCAGCGAACCGGGACTAGCGGAGTACGAGCAGTACTTC. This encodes CASSEPGLAEYEQYF.

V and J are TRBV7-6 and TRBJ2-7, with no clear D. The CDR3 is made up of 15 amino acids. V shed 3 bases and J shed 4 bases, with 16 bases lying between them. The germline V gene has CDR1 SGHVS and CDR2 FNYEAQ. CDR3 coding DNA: TGTGCCAGCAGCTTGGCACACCTAGGTGCGTACGAGCAGTACTTC. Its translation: CASSLAHLGAYEQYF.

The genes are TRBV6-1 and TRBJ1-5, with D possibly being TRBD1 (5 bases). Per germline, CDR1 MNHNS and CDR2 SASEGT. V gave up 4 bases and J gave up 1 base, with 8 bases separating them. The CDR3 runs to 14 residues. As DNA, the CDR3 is TGTGCCAGCAGTGTTGGGGGGAGCAATCAGCCCCAGCATTTT. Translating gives CASSVGGSNQPQHF.

The CDR3 nucleotides are TGTGCCAGCAGGAACAGAGAGCAGCCCCAGCATTTT. Amino acids: CASRNREQPQHF. The genes are TRBV28 and TRBJ1-5; D ambiguous. The CDR3 consists of 12 residues. V was shortened by 6 bases and J by 7 bases, with 10 bases between the two germline ends. CDR1 is MDHEN and CDR2 is SYDVKM in the germline V gene.

The CDR3: CASSIVSGVDSNQPQHF. CDR3 bases: TGTGCCAGTAGTATAGTATCCGGGGTAGATAGCAATCAGCCCCAGCATTTT. The chain combines TRBV19 with TRBJ1-5; D not resolved. Germline loops: CDR1 LNHDA, CDR2 SQIVND (reference sequence). This CDR3 contains 17 residues. The germline V and J ends were trimmed by 1 base and 0 bases, with 13 bases remaining between them.

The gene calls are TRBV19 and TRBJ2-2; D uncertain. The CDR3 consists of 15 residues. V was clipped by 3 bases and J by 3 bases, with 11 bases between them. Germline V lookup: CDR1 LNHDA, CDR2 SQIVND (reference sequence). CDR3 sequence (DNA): TGTGCCAGTAGTATCGGTCTAGTGGACACCGGGGAGCTGTTTTTT. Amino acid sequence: CASSIGLVDTGELFF.

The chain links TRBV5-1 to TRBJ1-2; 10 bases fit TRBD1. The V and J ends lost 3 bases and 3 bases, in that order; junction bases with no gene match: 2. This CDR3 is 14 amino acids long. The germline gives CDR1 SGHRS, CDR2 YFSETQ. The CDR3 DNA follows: TGCGCCAGCAGCTCGGGGACAGGGGACTATGGCTACACCTTC. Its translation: CASSSGTGDYGYTF.

The DNA of the CDR3 is TGTGCCAGCAGTTTTAGCGGGAGGGCCGATTACAATGAGCAGTTCTTC. Residues: CASSFSGRADYNEQFF. V and J are TRBV27 and TRBJ2-1, with 11 bases aligning to TRBD2. The CDR3 contains 16 residues. Losses at the gene ends were 3 bases for V and 4 bases for J; bases not matched to a gene: 5. CDR1 is MNHEY, CDR2 SMNVEV, per germline (reference sequence).

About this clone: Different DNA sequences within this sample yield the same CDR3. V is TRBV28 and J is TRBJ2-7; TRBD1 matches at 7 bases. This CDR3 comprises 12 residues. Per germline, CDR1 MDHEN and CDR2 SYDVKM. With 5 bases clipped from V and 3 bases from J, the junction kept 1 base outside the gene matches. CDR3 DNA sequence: TGTGCCAGCAGTCGGGACAGCTACGAGCAGTACTTC. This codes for CASSRDSYEQYF.

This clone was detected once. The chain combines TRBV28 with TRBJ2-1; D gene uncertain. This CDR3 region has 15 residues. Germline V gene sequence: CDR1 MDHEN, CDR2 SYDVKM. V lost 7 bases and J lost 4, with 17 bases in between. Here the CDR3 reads CASIPFPDSYNEQFF. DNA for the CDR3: TGTGCCAGCATCCCTTTCCCAGACTCTTACAATGAGCAGTTCTTC.

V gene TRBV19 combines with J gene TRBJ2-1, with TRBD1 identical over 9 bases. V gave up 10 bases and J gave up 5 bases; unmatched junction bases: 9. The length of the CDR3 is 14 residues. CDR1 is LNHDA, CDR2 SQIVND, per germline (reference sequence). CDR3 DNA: TGTGCCACGGACTCGGGACAGGGTAACAATGAGCAGTTCTTC. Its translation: CATDSGQGNNEQFF.

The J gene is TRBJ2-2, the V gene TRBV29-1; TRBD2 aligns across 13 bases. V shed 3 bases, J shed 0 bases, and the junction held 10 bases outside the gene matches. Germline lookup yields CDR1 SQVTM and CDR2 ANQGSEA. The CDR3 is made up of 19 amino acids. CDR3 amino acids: CSVEDPGLAGFANTGELFF. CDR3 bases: TGCAGCGTTGAGGACCCGGGACTAGCGGGGTTCGCGAACACCGGGGAGCTGTTTTTT.

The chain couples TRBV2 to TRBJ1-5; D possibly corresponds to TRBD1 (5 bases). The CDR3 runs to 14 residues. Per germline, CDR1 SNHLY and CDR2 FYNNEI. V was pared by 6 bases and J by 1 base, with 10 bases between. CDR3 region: CASRKGLSNQPQHF. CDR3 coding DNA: TGTGCCAGCAGAAAGGGGCTGAGCAATCAGCCCCAGCATTTT.

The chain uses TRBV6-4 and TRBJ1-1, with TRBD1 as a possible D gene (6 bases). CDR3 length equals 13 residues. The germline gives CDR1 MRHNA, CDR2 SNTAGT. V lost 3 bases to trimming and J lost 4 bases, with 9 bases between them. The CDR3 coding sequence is TGTGCCAGCAGTGAAATAGGGGGCACTGAAGCTTTCTTT. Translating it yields CASSEIGGTEAFF.

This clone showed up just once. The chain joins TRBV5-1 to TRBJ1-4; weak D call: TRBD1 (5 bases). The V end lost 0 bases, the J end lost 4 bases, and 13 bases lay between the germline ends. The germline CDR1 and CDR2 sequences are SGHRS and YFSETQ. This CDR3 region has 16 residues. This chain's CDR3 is CASSLAGGSDNEKLFF. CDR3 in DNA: TGCGCCAGCAGCTTGGCCGGGGGATCGGATAATGAAAAACTGTTTTTT.

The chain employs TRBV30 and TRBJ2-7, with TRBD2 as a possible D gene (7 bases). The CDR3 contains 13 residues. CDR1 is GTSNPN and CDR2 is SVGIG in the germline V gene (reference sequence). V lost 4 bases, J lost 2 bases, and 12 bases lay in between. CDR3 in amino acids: CAWNVGGPYEQYF. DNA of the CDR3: TGTGCCTGGAACGTGGGGGGGCCCTACGAGCAGTACTTC.

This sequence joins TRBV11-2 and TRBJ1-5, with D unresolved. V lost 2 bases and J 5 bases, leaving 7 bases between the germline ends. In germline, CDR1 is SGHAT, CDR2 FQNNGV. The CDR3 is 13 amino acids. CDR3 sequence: CASSLRGDQPQHF. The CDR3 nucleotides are TGTGCCAGCAGCTTACGAGGTGATCAGCCCCAGCATTTT.

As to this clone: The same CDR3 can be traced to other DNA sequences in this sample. The CDR3 sequence is CASSPRNEQFF. The CDR3 nucleotides are TGTGCCAGCAGTCCCAGAAATGAGCAGTTCTTC. The chain is built from TRBV28 and TRBJ2-1; D ambiguous. The CDR3 has 11 residues. The germline CDR1 and CDR2 sequences are MDHEN and SYDVKM. V lost 5 bases to trimming and J lost 7 bases, with 6 bases between them.

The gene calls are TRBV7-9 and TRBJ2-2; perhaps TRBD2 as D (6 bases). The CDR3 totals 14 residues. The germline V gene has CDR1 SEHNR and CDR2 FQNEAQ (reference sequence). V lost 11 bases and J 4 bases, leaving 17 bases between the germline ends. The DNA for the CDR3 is TGTGCCGGTTCCGGAGGGCCGGGCACCGGGGAGCTGTTTTTT. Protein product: CAGSGGPGTGELFF. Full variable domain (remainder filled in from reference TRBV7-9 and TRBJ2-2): DTGVSQNPRHKITKRGQNVTFRCDPISEHNRLYWYRQTLGQGPEFLTYFQNEAQLEKSRLLSDRFSAERPKGSFSTLEIQRTEQGDSAMYLCAGSGGPGTGELFFGEGSRLTVL.

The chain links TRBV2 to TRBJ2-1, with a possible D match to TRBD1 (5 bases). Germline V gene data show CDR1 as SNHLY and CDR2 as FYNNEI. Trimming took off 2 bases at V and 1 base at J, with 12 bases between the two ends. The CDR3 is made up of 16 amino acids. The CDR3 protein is CASSESTPGSYNEQFF. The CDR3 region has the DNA TGTGCCAGCAGTGAAAGTACCCCAGGGTCCTACAATGAGCAGTTCTTC.